Each of the 5 T cell receptor beta chains below was sequenced from the same sample in a study of beta chain features in type 1 diabetes. The investigators reverse transcribed all of the isolated RNA, so they sequenced expressed TCRB transcripts. Only in-frame clones appear in the TCRdb table, and some are missing; sequencing was by immunoSEQ multiplex PCR. Of 300,000 to 350,000 clones listed, 7% to 9% are singletons. The sequencing input was central memory CD4+ T cells from blood. These receptors originate from a woman under 30 in good health.

The chain uses TRBV2 and TRBJ2-7; D might be TRBD2 (5 bases). V shed 8 bases and J shed 0 bases, with 8 bases lying between them. CDR1 SNHLY and CDR2 FYNNEI come from the germline V gene. The CDR3 covers 12 residues. CDR3 loop: CASGDYSYEQYF. The CDR3 DNA sequence: TGTGCCAGCGGAGACTACTCCTACGAGCAGTACTTC.

V usage is TRBV5-1 and J usage is TRBJ2-7; D is uncertain. There are 14 residues in the CDR3. The V gene's germline CDR1 is SGHRS and CDR2 YFSETQ. V gave up 0 bases and J gave up 5 bases, with 12 bases separating them. This CDR3 is CASSLEVGFDEQYF. CDR3 coding DNA: TGCGCCAGCAGCTTGGAGGTGGGGTTCGACGAGCAGTACTTC.

This clone was picked up a small number of times. The chain is built from TRBV7-9 and TRBJ2-5; D tentatively fits TRBD1 or TRBD2 (5 bases each). V shed 3 bases and J shed 4 bases, with 15 bases lying between them. Germline loops: CDR1 SEHNR, CDR2 FQNEAQ (reference sequence). The CDR3 consists of 15 residues. The CDR3 DNA sequence: TGTGCCAGCAGCTTTGGGGGTAACCGAGGAGAGACCCAGTACTTC. Translation gives CASSFGGNRGETQYF.

Concerning this clone itself: A single base separates this from a much larger clone, so it may be a read error. The rearrangement joins TRBV5-4 to TRBJ1-2; TRBD1 is a possible D gene (5 bases). CDR1 is SGHNT and CDR2 is YYREEE in the germline V gene (reference sequence). The CDR3 consists of 16 residues. V was trimmed by 3 bases and J by 4 bases, leaving 19 bases between them. The CDR3 protein is CASSSGGTQDAYGYTF. In DNA form, the CDR3 reads TGTGCCAGCAGCTCGGGCGGGACGCAAGATGCCTATGGCTACACCTTC. The full variable domain, in which reference TRBV5-4 and TRBJ1-2 provide the parts outside the CDR3, is ETGVTQSPTHLIKTRGQQVTLRCSSQSGHNTVSWYQQALGQGPQFIFQYYREEENGRGNFPPRFSGLQFPNYSSELNVNALELDDSALYLCASSSGGTQDAYGYTFGSGTRLTVV.

This clone was seen repeatedly, ten times or more. The same CDR3 can be traced to other DNA sequences in this sample. V is TRBV15 and J is TRBJ2-1; D call uncertain. The V gene lost 1 base and the J gene lost 0 bases, with 7 bases spanning the gap. This CDR3 has 15 amino acids. The germline CDR1 and CDR2 sequences are LNHNV and YYDKDF (reference sequence). The CDR3 loop is CATSRVTSSYNEQFF. CDR3 DNA sequence: TGTGCCACCAGCAGAGTTACAAGCTCCTACAATGAGCAGTTCTTC. Variable domain in full (rest from reference TRBV15 and TRBJ2-1): DAMVIQNPRYQVTQFGKPVTLSCSQTLNHNVMYWYQQKSSQAPKLLFHYYDKDFNNEADTPDNFQSRRPNTSFCFLDIRSPGLGDTAMYLCATSRVTSSYNEQFFGPGTRLTVL.